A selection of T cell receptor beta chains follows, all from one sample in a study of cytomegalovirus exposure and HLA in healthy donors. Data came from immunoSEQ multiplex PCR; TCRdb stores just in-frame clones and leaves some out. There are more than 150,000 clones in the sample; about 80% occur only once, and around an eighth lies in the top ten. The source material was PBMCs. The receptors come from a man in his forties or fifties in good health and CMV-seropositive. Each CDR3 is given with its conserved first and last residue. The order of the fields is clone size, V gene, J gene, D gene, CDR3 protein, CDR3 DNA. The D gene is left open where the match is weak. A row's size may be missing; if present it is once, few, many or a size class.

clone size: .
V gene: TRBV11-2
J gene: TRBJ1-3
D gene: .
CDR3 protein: CASSLVPQGLTGNTIYF
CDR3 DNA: TGTGCCAGCAGCTTAGTTCCGCAGGGTCTCACAGGAAACACCATATATTTT

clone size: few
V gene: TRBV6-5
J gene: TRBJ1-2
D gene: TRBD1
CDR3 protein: CASSRTGDNYGYTF
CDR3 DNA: TGTGCCAGCAGTCGGACAGGGGATAACTATGGCTACACCTTC

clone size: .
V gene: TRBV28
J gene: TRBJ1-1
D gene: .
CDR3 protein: CASNPGGLLTEAFF
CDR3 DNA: TGTGCCAGCAACCCCGGGGGGCTCCTCACTGAAGCTTTCTTT

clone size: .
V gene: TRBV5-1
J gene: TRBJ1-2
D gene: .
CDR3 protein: CASSFGQDYGYTF
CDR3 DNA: TGCGCCAGCAGCTTCGGACAAGACTATGGCTACACCTTC

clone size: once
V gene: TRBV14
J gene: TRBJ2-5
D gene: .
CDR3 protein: CASSPSLLETQYF
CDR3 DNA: TGTGCCAGCAGCCCATCACTCCTCGAGACCCAGTACTTC

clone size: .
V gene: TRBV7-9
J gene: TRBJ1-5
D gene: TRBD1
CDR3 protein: CASSPPGQSNQPQHF
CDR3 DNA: TGTGCCAGCAGCCCTCCGGGACAGAGCAATCAGCCCCAGCATTTT

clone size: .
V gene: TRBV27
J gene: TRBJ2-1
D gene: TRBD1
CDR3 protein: CASSFRGGPWNEQFF
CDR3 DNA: TGTGCCAGCAGTTTTCGAGGGGGCCCGTGGAATGAGCAGTTCTTC

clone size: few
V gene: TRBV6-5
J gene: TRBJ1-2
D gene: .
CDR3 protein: CASSYSREGSDGYTF
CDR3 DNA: TGTGCCAGCAGTTACTCGCGGGAAGGAAGCGATGGCTACACCTTC

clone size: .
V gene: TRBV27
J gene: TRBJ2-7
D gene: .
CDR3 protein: CASGRYEQYF
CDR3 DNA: TGTGCCTCGGGGAGGTACGAGCAGTACTTC

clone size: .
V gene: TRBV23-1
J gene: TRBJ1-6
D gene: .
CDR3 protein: CASSQSPLWGGEDSPLHF
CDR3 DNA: TGCGCCAGCAGTCAATCCCCCCTATGGGGGGGGGAGGACTCACCCCTCCACTTT

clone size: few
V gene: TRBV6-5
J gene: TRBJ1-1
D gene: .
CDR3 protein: CASRPQTQNTEAFF
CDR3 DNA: TGTGCCAGCAGGCCCCAAACACAGAACACTGAAGCTTTCTTT

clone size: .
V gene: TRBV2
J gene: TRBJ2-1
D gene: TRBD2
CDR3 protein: CASRVGLAGRNEQFF
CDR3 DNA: TGTGCCAGCAGAGTCGGACTAGCGGGCAGGAATGAGCAGTTCTTC

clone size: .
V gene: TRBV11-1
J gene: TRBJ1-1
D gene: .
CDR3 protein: CASSFYGGGDTEAFF
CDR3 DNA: TGTGCCAGCAGCTTTTACGGCGGCGGGGACACTGAAGCTTTCTTT

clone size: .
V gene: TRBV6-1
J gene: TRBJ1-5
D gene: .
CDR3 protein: CASSEARGVNQPQHF
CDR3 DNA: TGTGCCAGCAGTGAAGCGCGGGGGGTCAATCAGCCCCAGCATTTT

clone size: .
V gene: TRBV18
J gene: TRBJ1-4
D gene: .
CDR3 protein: CASSRGSGEKLFF
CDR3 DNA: TGTGCCAGCTCACGTGGTTCGGGTGAAAAACTGTTTTTT

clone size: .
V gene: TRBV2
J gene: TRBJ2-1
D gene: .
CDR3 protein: CASSLKGRDEQFF
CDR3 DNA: TGTGCCAGCAGTTTAAAGGGGCGCGATGAGCAGTTCTTC

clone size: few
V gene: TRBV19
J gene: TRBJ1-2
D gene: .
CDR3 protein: CASLSSSYGYTF
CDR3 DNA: TGTGCCAGTCTCTCCTCCAGCTATGGCTACACCTTC

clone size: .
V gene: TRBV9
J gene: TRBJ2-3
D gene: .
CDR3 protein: CASSKDWHDTQYF
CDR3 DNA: TGTGCCAGCAGCAAGGACTGGCACGATACGCAGTATTTT

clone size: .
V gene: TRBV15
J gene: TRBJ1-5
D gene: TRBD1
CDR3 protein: CATSSLDRGSNQPQHF
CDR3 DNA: TGTGCCACCAGCAGCTTAGACAGGGGTAGCAATCAGCCCCAGCATTTT

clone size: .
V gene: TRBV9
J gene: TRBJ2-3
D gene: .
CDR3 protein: CASSVEGETDTQYF
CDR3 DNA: TGTGCCAGCAGCGTAGAGGGGGAAACAGATACGCAGTATTTT

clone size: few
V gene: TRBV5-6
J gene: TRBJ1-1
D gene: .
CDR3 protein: CASSLVWQGEAFF
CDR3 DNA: TGTGCCAGCAGCTTGGTCTGGCAGGGTGAAGCTTTCTTT

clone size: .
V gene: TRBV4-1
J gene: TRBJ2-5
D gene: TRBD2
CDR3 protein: CASSQDQERAGPQETQYF
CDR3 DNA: TGCGCCAGCAGCCAAGATCAGGAACGAGCGGGACCTCAAGAGACCCAGTACTTC